The 29 T cell receptor beta chains below come from one sample, sequenced in a study of T-cell memory formation after mild COVID-19. TCRdb reprocessed the 5' RACE reads via MiXCR and lists one record per CDR3 protein. This table has 450,000 or so distinct CDR3 sequences, 20% appearing once. Sequencing input: PBMCs or a T cell subset sorted from them (not recorded which). The receptor source for this set is an adult woman who had mild COVID-19 (a few samples of this study predate the infection). Cell type and time point are not known.

The rearrangement joins TRBV12-3 or TRBV12-4 to TRBJ1-1; 7 positions agree with TRBD1. This CDR3 is built from 15 residues. The junction had 11 bases not matched to a gene; V was cut back by 6 bases and J by 4 bases. DNA for the CDR3: TGTGCCAGCAGCCCCCACAGGGGAGGAGGCACTGAAGCTTTCTTT. It specifies CASSPHRGGGTEAFF.

This clonotype was observed a few times. The V gene is TRBV25-1, the J gene TRBJ2-1; 9 bases map to TRBD1. J lost 8 bases, V lost 10 bases, and 12 bases had no gene match. Germline assignment: CDR1 MGHDK and CDR2 SYGVNS. The CDR3 extends over 14 amino acids. The CDR3 here is CATVGQGRIHEQFF. In nucleotides, the CDR3 is TGTGCCACCGTGGGACAGGGACGTATCCATGAGCAGTTCTTC. Combining the CDR3 with reference TRBV25-1 and TRBJ2-1 gives the whole variable domain EADIYQTPRYLVIGTGKKITLECSQTMGHDKMYWYQQDPGMELHLIHYSYGVNSTEKGDLSSESTVSRIRTEHFPLTLESARPSHTSQYLCATVGQGRIHEQFFGPGTRLTVL.

Only a few counts were recorded for this clonotype. The chain couples TRBV20-1 to TRBJ2-1; no clear D gene. Trimming removed 4 bases from V and 3 bases from J, with 10 bases in between. The CDR3 is 13 residues long. Germline V lookup: CDR1 DFQATT, CDR2 SNEGSKA (reference sequence). CDR3 loop: CSAIGSLYNEQFF. The DNA for the CDR3 is TGCAGTGCTATAGGTTCTCTCTACAATGAGCAGTTCTTC.

In this sample, this clonotype turned up a few times. The J gene is TRBJ1-1, the V gene TRBV14, with D unclear. Trimming took 2 bases from V and 0 from J, leaving 10 bases between them. The CDR3 runs 15 residues. Germline CDR1 reads SGHDN; CDR2 reads FVKESK. The CDR3 coding sequence is TGTGCCAGCAGCCAACAGAGTCTAATGAACACTGAAGCTTTCTTT. This codes for CASSQQSLMNTEAFF.

The V call is TRBV15, the J call TRBJ2-3, with TRBD2 matching over 9 bases. The CDR3 extends over 15 amino acids. With V trimmed by 5 bases and J by 5 bases, 8 bases remained unmatched. Per germline, CDR1 LNHNV and CDR2 YYDKDF (reference sequence). The CDR3 is CATSWAGGVRDTQYF. CDR3 DNA: TGTGCCACCAGCTGGGCGGGAGGGGTTAGAGATACGCAGTATTTT.

Ten or more counts support this clonotype. V gene TRBV20-1 combines with J gene TRBJ1-2; D not certain. Germline CDR1 is DFQATT and CDR2 is SNEGSKA (reference sequence). The CDR3 has 16 amino acids. The germline V and J ends were trimmed by 0 bases and 1 base, with 15 bases remaining between them. The CDR3 reads CSARDPTRRVNYGYTF. The CDR3 DNA reads as TGCAGTGCTAGAGACCCGACCAGGAGGGTTAACTATGGCTACACCTTC.

This chain uses TRBV11-2 with TRBJ2-1; D unresolved. Per the germline V gene, CDR1 is SGHAT and CDR2 is FQNNGV. The CDR3 is 12 residues long. Trimming shortened V by 2 bases and J by 8 bases, and 7 bases separated the two germline ends. In DNA, the CDR3 is TGTGCCAGCAGCTTAAACTTCTATGAGCAGTTCTTC. Protein: CASSLNFYEQFF. Drawing the rest from reference TRBV11-2 and TRBJ2-1, the complete variable domain is EAGVAQSPRYKIIEKRQSVAFWCNPISGHATLYWYQQILGQGPKLLIQFQNNGVVDDSQLPKDRFSAERLKGVDSTLKIQPAKLEDSAVYLCASSLNFYEQFFGPGTRLTVL.

To note about this clonotype: An end of the junction does not agree with germline; a read error may underlie this. The chain couples TRBV5-1 to TRBJ2-3; 7 nucleotides match TRBD2. The CDR3 totals 17 residues. Germline CDR1 reads SGHRS; CDR2 reads YFSETQ. The CDR3 is CASRLAREGISTDTQYF. The CDR3 DNA sequence: TGCGCCAGCAGATTGGCCAGGGAGGGTATCAGCACAGATACGCAGTATTTT. The variable domain in full, with the rest retrieved from reference TRBV5-1 and TRBJ2-3, is KAGVTQTPRYLIKTRGQQVTLSCSPISGHRSVSWYQQTPGQGLQFLFEYFSETQRNKGNFPGRFSGRQFSNSRSEMNVSTLELGDSALYLCASRLAREGISTDTQYFGPGTRLTVL.

A few counts support this clonotype. J is TRBJ2-1 and V is TRBV27, with 11 bases fitting TRBD2. Germline loops: CDR1 MNHEY, CDR2 SMNVEV (reference sequence). The V and J ends lost 5 bases and 9 bases, in that order; junction bases with no gene match: 9. CDR3 length: 15 amino acids. The CDR3 coding sequence is TGTGCCAGCAGTAAATTAGCGGGAGGGCCCGGTGAGCAGTTCTTC. Its translation: CASSKLAGGPGEQFF.

This clonotype was seen a few times. The V and J genes are TRBV5-4 and TRBJ2-1; a weak D match, TRBD1 (7 bases). This CDR3 is 16 amino acids long. The germline V and J ends were trimmed by 4 bases and 7 bases, with 21 bases remaining between them. Germline V gene data show CDR1 as SGHNT and CDR2 as YYREEE (reference sequence). CDR3 nucleotide sequence: TGTGCCAGCAGCCTTGGGGGGAACAGGGGAAGGAATGAGCAGTTCTTC. Its translation: CASSLGGNRGRNEQFF.

The sample holds a few counts of this clonotype. The CDR3 region has the DNA TGTGCCAGCAGCCGGATTTACGAGCAGTACTTC. Translated, it gives CASSRIYEQYF. The chain joins TRBV7-2 to TRBJ2-7, with D unresolved. This CDR3 is 11 amino acids long. CDR1 and CDR2 from the germline V gene are SGHTA and FQGNSA. Trimming removed 5 bases from V and 4 bases from J, with 6 bases in between.

In this sample, this clonotype turned up a few times. The V and J genes are TRBV12-3 or TRBV12-4 and TRBJ1-1, with 8 nucleotides matching TRBD1. CDR3 length: 15 residues. V shed 8 bases and J 4 bases; nucleotides not matched to a gene: 12. The CDR3 is CASGRQGTLSTEAFF. The CDR3, as DNA: TGTGCCAGCGGGAGACAGGGGACGCTGAGCACTGAAGCTTTCTTT.

V is TRBV13 and J is TRBJ2-7; 11 positions agree with TRBD1. The germline V gene encodes CDR1 PRHDT and CDR2 FYEKMQ (reference sequence). V was pared by 5 bases and J by 0 bases, with 6 bases of the junction left unmatched. There are 16 residues in the CDR3. This CDR3 reads CASSGQGAINSYEQYF. Written as DNA, the CDR3 is TGTGCCAGCAGCGGACAGGGGGCAATCAACTCCTACGAGCAGTACTTC.

In this sample, this clonotype turned up many times. V and J are TRBV5-1 and TRBJ2-2; D possibly corresponds to TRBD2 (6 bases). The germline V and J ends were trimmed by 3 bases and 0 bases, with 27 bases remaining between them. Germline V lookup: CDR1 SGHRS, CDR2 YFSETQ. This CDR3 is built from 21 residues. CDR3 in DNA: TGCGCCAGCAGCTCGACACGTTCGGGGGTATTGGGTATCTCGAACACCGGGGAGCTGTTTTTT. Translating it yields CASSSTRSGVLGISNTGELFF.

V usage is TRBV6-1 and J usage is TRBJ2-1; the match to TRBD2 covers 15 bases. V gave up 4 bases and J gave up 6 bases; unmatched junction bases: 1. Germline values: CDR1 MNHNS, CDR2 SASEGT. The CDR3 extends over 15 amino acids. The CDR3: CASSGTSGRANEQFF. Written as DNA, the CDR3 is TGTGCCAGCAGTGGGACTAGCGGGAGGGCCAATGAGCAGTTCTTC.

The chain employs TRBV9 and TRBJ1-1; a possible D gene is TRBD1 (6 bases). V was trimmed by 3 bases and J by 4 bases, leaving 10 bases between them. Germline CDR1 and CDR2: SGDLS and YYNGEE. This CDR3 has 13 residues. CDR3 region: CASSEGGATEAFF. The CDR3 DNA reads as TGTGCCAGCAGCGAGGGGGGAGCCACTGAAGCTTTCTTT.

The genes are TRBV11-2 and TRBJ2-5; no clear D gene. The germline V gene encodes CDR1 SGHAT and CDR2 FQNNGV. CDR3 size: 14 residues. V shed 5 bases and J shed 5 bases, with 15 bases lying between them. CDR3 loop: CASSVVPGRETQYF. CDR3 bases: TGTGCCAGCAGCGTAGTCCCAGGACGGGAGACCCAGTACTTC.

This clonotype was seen at least ten times. This sequence joins TRBV27 and TRBJ2-2; perhaps TRBD1 as D (6 bases). This CDR3 is 15 amino acids long. The V end lost 9 bases, the J end lost 1 base, and 15 bases lay between the germline ends. Germline V lookup: CDR1 MNHEY, CDR2 SMNVEV (reference sequence). CDR3 region: CASRQGDMNTGELFF. DNA of the CDR3: TGTGCCAGTAGACAAGGGGACATGAACACCGGGGAGCTGTTTTTT.

The rearrangement links TRBV3-1 to TRBJ2-2; no firm D call. The germline V and J ends were trimmed by 4 bases and 6 bases, with 9 bases remaining between them. Looked up from germline, CDR1 is LGHDT and CDR2 is YNNKEL (reference sequence). The CDR3 is made up of 13 amino acids. CDR3 nucleotides: TGTGCCAGCAGCCCTCCTAACGCCGGGGAGCTGTTTTTT. Its protein is CASSPPNAGELFF. Together with reference TRBV3-1 and TRBJ2-2, the CDR3 gives the full variable domain: DTAVSQTPKYLVTQMGNDKSIKCEQNLGHDTMYWYKQDSKKFLKIMFSYNNKELIINETVPNRFSPKSPDKAHLNLHINSLELGDSAVYFCASSPPNAGELFFGEGSRLTVL.

This rearrangement joins TRBV3-1 to TRBJ2-7, with D unresolved. V dropped 1 base and J dropped 2 bases, with 15 bases sitting between them. In germline, CDR1 is LGHDT, CDR2 YNNKEL (reference sequence). This CDR3 contains 16 residues. The CDR3 DNA follows: TGTGCCAGCAGCCAAGTAGTTCGGGCCAGGACCTACGAGCAGTACTTC. Protein: CASSQVVRARTYEQYF.

The table lists this clonotype with a few counts. The gene calls are TRBV27 and TRBJ2-3, with 14 bases that match TRBD2. Trimming removed 4 bases from V and 7 bases from J; junction bases left unmatched: 22. The CDR3 loop spans 21 amino acids. Germline-derived CDR1 and CDR2 are MNHEY and SMNVEV (reference sequence). The CDR3 region is CASSSRGTSGSGRQGLNTQYF. The CDR3 coding sequence is TGTGCCAGCAGTTCACGGGGGACTAGCGGGAGTGGTCGCCAAGGTTTAAATACGCAGTATTTT.

This clonotype was seen a few times. This chain joins TRBV25-1 and TRBJ2-1, with a possible D match to TRBD1 (6 bases). This CDR3 is built from 16 residues. The ends were cut back, 4 bases at V and 0 bases at J, with 13 bases in the middle. Germline values: CDR1 MGHDK, CDR2 SYGVNS. The CDR3 DNA follows: TGTGCCAGCAGTGCAACCGGGACACTCTCCTACAATGAGCAGTTCTTC. This sequence encodes CASSATGTLSYNEQFF.

The table lists this clonotype with a few counts. V and J are TRBV7-2 and TRBJ2-5; the D gene is possibly TRBD2 (7 bases). Trimming shortened V by 5 bases and J by 2 bases, and 18 bases separated the two germline ends. This CDR3 region has 16 residues. The V gene's germline CDR1 is SGHTA and CDR2 FQGNSA. The DNA of the CDR3 is TGTGCCAGCAGCCCCGGGGGCGGCGGGAGACAAGAGACCCAGTACTTC. It codes for CASSPGGGGRQETQYF.

The chain couples TRBV5-6 to TRBJ2-1, with 7 bases identical to TRBD1. Germline V lookup: CDR1 SGHDT, CDR2 YYEEEE. This CDR3 region has 14 residues. J was trimmed by 6 bases and V by 3 bases; bases with no gene match: 6. CDR3 in amino acids: CASSSGQTTNEQFF. The CDR3 DNA sequence: TGTGCCAGCAGCTCGGGACAGACGACCAATGAGCAGTTCTTC. The full variable domain, its missing parts supplied by reference TRBV5-6 and TRBJ2-1, is DAGVTQSPTHLIKTRGQQVTLRCSPKSGHDTVSWYQQALGQGPQFIFQYYEEEERQRGNFPDRFSGHQFPNYSSELNVNALLLGDSALYLCASSSGQTTNEQFFGPGTRLTVL.

There are a few counts of this clonotype. The chain carries TRBV7-3 and TRBJ2-3, with TRBD1 identical over 7 bases. After removal of 7 bases from V and 4 bases from J, the junction contained 14 bases not matched to a gene. This CDR3 region has 16 residues. Germline-derived CDR1 and CDR2 are SGHTA and FQGTGA. As DNA, the CDR3 is TGTGCCAGCATCCACCCCACAGGGGATGGGCCAGATACGCAGTATTTT. This gives the protein CASIHPTGDGPDTQYF. Using reference TRBV7-3 and TRBJ2-3 for the parts outside the CDR3, the full variable domain is GAGVSQTPSNKVTEKGKYVELRCDPISGHTALYWYRQSLGQGPEFLIYFQGTGAADDSGLPNDRFFAVRPEGSVSTLKIQRTERGDSAVYLCASIHPTGDGPDTQYFGPGTRLTVL.

The rearrangement links TRBV6-5 to TRBJ2-3; no firm D call. The CDR3 is 18 residues long. V was clipped by 4 bases and J by 0 bases, with 20 bases between them. CDR1 is MNHEY, CDR2 SVGAGI, per germline. The CDR3 sequence is CASSSFTSGRASTDTQYF. The CDR3 DNA sequence: TGTGCCAGCAGTTCCTTCACTTCCGGCAGAGCTAGCACAGATACGCAGTATTTT.

V gene TRBV6-1 combines with J gene TRBJ2-1; TRBD1 aligns across 9 bases. V lost 11 bases to trimming and J lost 4 bases; unmatched junction nucleotides: 12. Germline V gives CDR1 MNHNS, CDR2 SASEGT. This CDR3 has 15 residues. CDR3 region: CAGSHRGLVYNEQFF. The CDR3 DNA reads as TGTGCCGGTTCCCACAGGGGGCTAGTGTACAATGAGCAGTTCTTC.

This clonotype was counted a few times. This rearrangement joins TRBV7-3 to TRBJ2-1, with a possible D match to TRBD1 (6 bases). The V end lost 5 bases, the J end lost 6 bases, and 23 bases lay between the germline ends. Germline CDR1 is SGHTA and CDR2 is FQGTGA. CDR3 length: 17 amino acids. The CDR3 protein is CASSPPGPSRGCNEQFF. As DNA, the CDR3 is TGTGCCAGCAGCCCTCCGGGGCCAAGTAGGGGGTGCAATGAGCAGTTCTTC.

In the case of this clonotype: The junction differs from germline at one of its ends, possibly a read error. The genes are TRBV7-9 and TRBJ2-1, with 13 nucleotides matching TRBD2. Germline V gene data show CDR1 as SEHNR and CDR2 as FQNEAQ (reference sequence). The CDR3 is 17 residues long. CDR3 region: CSSSSGTSGAALAEQFF. In DNA, the CDR3 is TGTTCCAGCAGCTCCGGGACTAGCGGGGCAGCTCTAGCCGAGCAGTTCTTC.